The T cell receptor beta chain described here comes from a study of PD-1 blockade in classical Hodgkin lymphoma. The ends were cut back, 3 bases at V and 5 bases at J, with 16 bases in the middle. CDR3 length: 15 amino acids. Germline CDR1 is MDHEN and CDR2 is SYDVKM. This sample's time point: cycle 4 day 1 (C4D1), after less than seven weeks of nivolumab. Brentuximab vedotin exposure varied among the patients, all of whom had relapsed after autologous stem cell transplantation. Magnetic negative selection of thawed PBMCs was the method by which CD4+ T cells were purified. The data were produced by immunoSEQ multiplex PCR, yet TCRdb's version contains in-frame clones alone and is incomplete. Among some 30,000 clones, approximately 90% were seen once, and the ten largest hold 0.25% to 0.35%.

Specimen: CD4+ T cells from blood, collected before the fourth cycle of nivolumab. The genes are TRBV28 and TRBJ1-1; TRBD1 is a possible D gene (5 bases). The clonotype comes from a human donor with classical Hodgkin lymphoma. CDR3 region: CASSFPGRGSTEAFF. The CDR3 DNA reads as TGTGCCAGCAGTTTTCCGGGACGGGGGAGTACTGAAGCTTTCTTT.